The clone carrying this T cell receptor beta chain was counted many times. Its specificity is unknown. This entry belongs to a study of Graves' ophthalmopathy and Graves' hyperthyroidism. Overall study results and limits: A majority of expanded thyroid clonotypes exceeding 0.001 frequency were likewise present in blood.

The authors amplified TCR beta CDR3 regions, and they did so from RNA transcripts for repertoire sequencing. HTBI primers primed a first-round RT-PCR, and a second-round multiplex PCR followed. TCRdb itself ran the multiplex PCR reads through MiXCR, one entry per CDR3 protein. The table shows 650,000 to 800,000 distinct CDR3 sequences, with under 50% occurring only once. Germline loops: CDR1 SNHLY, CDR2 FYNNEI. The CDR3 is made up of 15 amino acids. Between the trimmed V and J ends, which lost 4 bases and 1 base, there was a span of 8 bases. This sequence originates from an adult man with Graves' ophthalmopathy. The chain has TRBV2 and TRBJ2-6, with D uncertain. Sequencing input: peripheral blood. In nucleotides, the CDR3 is TGTGCCAGCAGTGTAGATGGGTCTGGGGCCAACGTCCTGACTTTC. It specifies CASSVDGSGANVLTF. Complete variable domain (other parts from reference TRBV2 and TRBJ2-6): EPEVTQTPSHQVTQMGQEVILRCVPISNHLYFYWYRQILGQKVEFLVSFYNNEISEKSEIFDDQFSVERPDGSNFTLKIRSTKLEDSAMYFCASSVDGSGANVLTFGAGSRLTVL.